This is a list of T cell receptor beta chains from one sample in a study of cytomegalovirus exposure and HLA in healthy donors. The method was immunoSEQ multiplex PCR; TCRdb's version includes in-frame clones alone and lacks a portion of them. The table lists fewer than 200,000 clones, about 86% of them singletons. Sequenced sample: PBMCs. The receptors derive from a woman between 18 and 29 years old in good health and CMV-seronegative. CDR3s include the opening cysteine and the closing phenylalanine or tryptophan. A D gene is named only where the DNA matches it firmly. Expanded clones are given a class, and other clones once, few, many or no size at all.

abundance,j_gene,v_gene,d_gene,CDR3nt,CDR3aa
-,TRBJ1-6,TRBV28,TRBD1,TGTGCCAGCAGCTCCGGACAGGGGGATACTTCACCCCTCCACTTT,CASSSGQGDTSPLHF
-,TRBJ2-1,TRBV7-8,-,TGTGCCAGCAGCTTAGCGGGAGTGTGGTCCTTCGGGCAGTTCTTC,CASSLAGVWSFGQFF
-,TRBJ1-2,TRBV4-3,-,TGCGCCAGCAGCCATTCATCGAGGGGGGGTGACTACACCTTC,CASSHSSRGGDYTF
few,TRBJ1-4,TRBV7-9,-,TGTGCCAGCAGCTCGACTAAACAGGGAAATGAAAAACTGTTTTTT,CASSSTKQGNEKLFF
-,TRBJ2-7,TRBV7-8,-,TGTGCCAGCAGCTCCCTCCTCGGTGCCTACGAGCAGTACTTC,CASSSLLGAYEQYF
-,TRBJ2-7,TRBV6-5,-,TGTGCCAGCAGTTACGACTCACACTACGAGCAGTACTTC,CASSYDSHYEQYF
-,TRBJ2-3,TRBV10-3,TRBD2,TGTGCCATCAGTGGGGGAGGGGATACGCAGTATTTT,CAISGGGDTQYF
-,TRBJ1-2,TRBV6-5,-,TGTGCCAGCAGTTACTCTACAGGAACCTATGGCTACACCTTC,CASSYSTGTYGYTF
-,TRBJ1-4,TRBV6-5,-,TGTGCCAGCCGACAGGATGAAAAACTGTTTTTT,CASRQDEKLFF
-,TRBJ2-5,TRBV9,-,TGTGCCAGCAGCGACAAAGAGACCCAGTACTTC,CASSDKETQYF
-,TRBJ1-5,TRBV6-1,-,TGTGCCAGCAGTGAAGCGTGGCGGAATAGCAATCAGCCCCAGCATTTT,CASSEAWRNSNQPQHF
-,TRBJ1-2,TRBV4-1,-,TGCGCCAGCAGCCAAGATAAATGGCCGGGTTCGATCACCTTC,CASSQDKWPGSITF
-,TRBJ2-7,TRBV4-1,-,TGCGCCAGCAGCCAAGATCTAACCCTACGCGAGCAGTACTTC,CASSQDLTLREQYF
-,TRBJ2-2,TRBV7-9,TRBD1,TGTGCCAGCAGCGCCCCGGGACAGGGCGGAACCGGGGAGCTGTTTTTT,CASSAPGQGGTGELFF
-,TRBJ2-7,TRBV9,-,TGTGCCAGCAGCCGAGGCCGGGACTCCTCCTACGAGCAGTACTTC,CASSRGRDSSYEQYF
-,TRBJ1-1,TRBV14,-,TGTGCCAGTGGCAGAACAATGAACACTGAAGCTTTCTTT,CASGRTMNTEAFF